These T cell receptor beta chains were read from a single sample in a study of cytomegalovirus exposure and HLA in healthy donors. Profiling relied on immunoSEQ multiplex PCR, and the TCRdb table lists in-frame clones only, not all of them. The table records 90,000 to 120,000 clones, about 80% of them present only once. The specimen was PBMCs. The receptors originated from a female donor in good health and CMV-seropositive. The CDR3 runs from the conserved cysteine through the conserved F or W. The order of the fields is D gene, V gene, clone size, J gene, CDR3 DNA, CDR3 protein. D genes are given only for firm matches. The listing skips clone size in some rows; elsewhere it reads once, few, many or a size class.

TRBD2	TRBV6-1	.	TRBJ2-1	TGTGCCAGCAGTGAAGCACTAGCGGGAGTATACAGTGAGCAGTTCTTC	CASSEALAGVYSEQFF
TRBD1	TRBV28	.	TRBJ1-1	TGTGCCAGCAGTTTATCTGGCAGGGGGAGGACTGAAGCTTTCTTT	CASSLSGRGRTEAFF
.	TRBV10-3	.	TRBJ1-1	TGTGCCATCAGAAAAAGGGACAACATGAACACTGAAGCTTTCTTT	CAIRKRDNMNTEAFF
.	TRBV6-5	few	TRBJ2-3	TGTGCCAGCAGGCGAGGTTACGGGAGTGATACGCAGTATTTT	CASRRGYGSDTQYF
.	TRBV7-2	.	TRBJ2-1	TGTGCCAGCAGCTATGGGGGCCTCTCCTACAATGAGCAGTTCTTC	CASSYGGLSYNEQFF
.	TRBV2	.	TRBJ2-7	TGTGCCAGCAGACATCCGCAGGGGACCTACGAGCAGTACTTC	CASRHPQGTYEQYF
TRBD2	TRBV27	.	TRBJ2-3	TGTGCCAGCAGTTCCGGACTAGCCTTGAATACGCAGTATTTT	CASSSGLALNTQYF
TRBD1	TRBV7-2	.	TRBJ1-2	TGTGCCAGCAGCTGGGGGACAGGGAACTATGGCTACACCTTC	CASSWGTGNYGYTF
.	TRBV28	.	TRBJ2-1	TGTGCCAGCAGTTTACGGGCGGGGTCGAATGAGCAGTTCTTC	CASSLRAGSNEQFF
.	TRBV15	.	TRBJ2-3	TGTGCCACCAGCAGAGGACTGACAGATACGCAGTATTTT	CATSRGLTDTQYF
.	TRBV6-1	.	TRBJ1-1	TGTGCCAGCATCGAGACAGTTAACACTGAAGCTTTCTTT	CASIETVNTEAFF
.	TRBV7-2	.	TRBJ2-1	TGTGCCAGCAGCTTTGGTCAGTTATACAATGAGCAGTTCTTC	CASSFGQLYNEQFF
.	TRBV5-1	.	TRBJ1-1	TGCGCCAGCAACTCAGGGGTGGTGAGGACTGAAGCTTTCTTT	CASNSGVVRTEAFF
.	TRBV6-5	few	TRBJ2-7	TGTGCCAGCACCCCCTTTGGGAGCTCCTACGAGCAGTACTTC	CASTPFGSSYEQYF
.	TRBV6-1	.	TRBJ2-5	TGTGCCAGCAGTGAGGGCCGCTTGAGAACGACCCAGTACTTC	CASSEGRLRTTQYF
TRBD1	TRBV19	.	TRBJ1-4	TGTGCCAGTATTGAAGGACAGGGGAAGGGAAAACTGTTTTTT	CASIEGQGKGKLFF
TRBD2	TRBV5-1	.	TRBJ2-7	TGCGCCAGCAGCTTGCGGACTAGTGGAGACGAGCAGTACTTC	CASSLRTSGDEQYF
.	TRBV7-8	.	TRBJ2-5	TGTGCCAGCAGCTTAAACATTGGGCGTGAGACCCAGTACTTC	CASSLNIGRETQYF
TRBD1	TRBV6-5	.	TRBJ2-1	TGTGCCAGCACTCCGGGACAGGGGACGAATGAGCAGTTCTTC	CASTPGQGTNEQFF
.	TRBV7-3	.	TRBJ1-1	TGTGCCAGCAGCTTAAGTGGTCGCGGGAACACTGAAGCTTTCTTT	CASSLSGRGNTEAFF
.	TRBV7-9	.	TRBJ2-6	TGTTCCAGCAGCTTAGGACAGAACTCTGGGGCCAACGTCCTGACTTTC	CSSSLGQNSGANVLTF
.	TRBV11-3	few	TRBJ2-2	TGTGCCAGCAGTCGGGACTTTAACGGGGAGCTGTTTTTT	CASSRDFNGELFF
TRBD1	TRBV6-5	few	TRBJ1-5	TGTGCCAGCAGTTACTGGGACAGTAATCAGCCCCAGCATTTT	CASSYWDSNQPQHF
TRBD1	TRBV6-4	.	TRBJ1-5	TGTGCCAGCCGCGGGACAGGGGGCGAGGGCAATCAGCCCCAGCATTTT	CASRGTGGEGNQPQHF
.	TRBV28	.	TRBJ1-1	TGTGCCAGCATGGCAGGGTTCGTCACTGAAGCTTTCTTT	CASMAGFVTEAFF
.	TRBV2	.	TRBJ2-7	TGTGCCAGCAGTGACCACAGTTCCTACGAGCAGTACTTC	CASSDHSSYEQYF
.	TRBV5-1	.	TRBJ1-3	TGCGCCAGCAGCTTGGACAGGCACTCTGGAAACACCATATATTTT	CASSLDRHSGNTIYF
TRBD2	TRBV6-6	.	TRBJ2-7	TGTGCCAGCAGCAACACCCGGGGGGGGGCCTACGAGCAGTACTTC	CASSNTRGGAYEQYF
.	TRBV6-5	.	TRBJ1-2	TGTGCCAGCAGACGAGTGGGGGCTACCTATGGCTACACCTTC	CASRRVGATYGYTF
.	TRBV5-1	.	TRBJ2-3	TGCGCCAGCAGCTTGGCCCTTCAGTTTCCTAGCACAGATACGCAGTATTTT	CASSLALQFPSTDTQYF
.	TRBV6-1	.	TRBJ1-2	TGTGCCAGCACCAGATACAGGGCTGGCTACACCTTC	CASTRYRAGYTF
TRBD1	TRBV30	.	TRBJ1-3	TGTGCCTGGAGTAAAGACAGGGCGGATGGAAACACCATATATTTT	CAWSKDRADGNTIYF
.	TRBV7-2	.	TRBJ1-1	TGTGCCAGCAGCTTAGGAATTGGGGGGTCTGAAGCTTTCTTT	CASSLGIGGSEAFF
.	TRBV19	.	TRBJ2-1	TGTGCCAGTACAGGTGAGTGGGCCTCCAATGAGCAGTTCTTC	CASTGEWASNEQFF
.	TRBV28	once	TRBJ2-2	TGTGCCAGCAGTGGGGGCCTTCCGAACACCGGGGAGCTGTTTTTT	CASSGGLPNTGELFF
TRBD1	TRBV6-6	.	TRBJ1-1	TGTGCCAGCAGTTACAGACAGGGTGGGCAGAACACTGAAGCTTTCTTT	CASSYRQGGQNTEAFF
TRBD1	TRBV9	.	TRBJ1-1	TGTGCCAGCAGCGTAGAGGACAGGGTGAACACTGAAGCTTTCTTT	CASSVEDRVNTEAFF
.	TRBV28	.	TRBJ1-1	TGTGCCAGCAGTTTATTCCGGGCGGGCACTGAAGCTTTCTTT	CASSLFRAGTEAFF
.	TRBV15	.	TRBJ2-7	TGTGCCACCAGCTCCGAGAGGAGGTACGAGCAGTACTTT	CATSSERRYEQYF
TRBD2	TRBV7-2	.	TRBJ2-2	TGTGCCAGCTCTTCTCATGCCAGCGGGATGGCCGGGGAGCTGTTTTTT	CASSSHASGMAGELFF
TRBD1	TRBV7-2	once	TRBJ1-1	TGTGCCAGCAGCTCCCGGAGGACAGGGCCCCCCACTGAAGCTTTCTTT	CASSSRRTGPPTEAFF
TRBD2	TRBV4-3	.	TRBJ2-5	TGCGCCAGCAGCCAAGATCCCCAAGGCTCTAGCGGGGGGTCGACCCAGTACTTC	CASSQDPQGSSGGSTQYF
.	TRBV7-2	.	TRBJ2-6	TGTGCCAGCAGCTTTGAGGTCCACCCTGGGGCCAACGTCCTGACTTTC	CASSFEVHPGANVLTF
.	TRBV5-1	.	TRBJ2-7	TGCGCCAGCAGCTCGGGGTCCGCCTCCTACGAGCAGTACTTC	CASSSGSASYEQYF
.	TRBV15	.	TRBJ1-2	TGTGCCACCAGCCGCCGGGACAAATCTAACTATGGCTACACCTTC	CATSRRDKSNYGYTF
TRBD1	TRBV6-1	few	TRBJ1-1	TGTGCCAGCAGTGAGAGTGTAGGGACAGCGAACACTGAAGCTTTCTTT	CASSESVGTANTEAFF
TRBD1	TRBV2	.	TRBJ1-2	TGTGCCAGACGGGAAGGACAGGATGGCTACACCTTC	CARREGQDGYTF
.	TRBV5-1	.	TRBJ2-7	TGCGCCAGCAGCTCCGACAGGCCCCCCTACGAGCAGTACTTC	CASSSDRPPYEQYF
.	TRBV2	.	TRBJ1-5	TGTGCCAGCAGTGAATCCAGGGCTAGCAATCAGCCCCAGCATTTT	CASSESRASNQPQHF
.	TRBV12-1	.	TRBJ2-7	TGTGCCAACCCTCTGGCTAGCACGCACTTC	CANPLASTHF
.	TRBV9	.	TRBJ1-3	TGTGCCAGCAGCGTAGACGGTGGTAACACCATATATTTT	CASSVDGGNTIYF
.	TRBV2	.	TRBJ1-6	TGTGCCAGCAGTGAACAAAGCTGGGGGCGCCACTTT	CASSEQSWGRHF